The 17 T cell receptor beta chains reported below all come from one sample, sequenced in a study of T-cell reconstitution after alpha-beta-depleted transplantation in children. Preparation of the TCRbeta library was carried out with unique molecular identifiers. TCRdb processed the PCR reads anew with MiXCR; each CDR3 protein has one entry. The sample holds approximately 210,000 distinct CDR3 sequences, more than 15% seen once. Sequencing used PBMCs, mostly from graft donor cells, obtained 360 days after TCRalphabeta/CD19-depleted stem cell transplant. The source is a male patient between 2 and 10 years old who had a stem cell transplant for acute lymphoblastic leukemia, so the T cells may come from the graft donor.

The chain employs TRBV12-3 or TRBV12-4 and TRBJ1-2; 7 bases are shared with TRBD1. Trimming cost V 3 bases and J 7 bases; bases outside gene matches: 5. CDR3 length equals 13 residues. The CDR3 DNA follows: TGTGCCAGCAGTTTTTTAGGGGGCAGTGGCTACACCTTC. This translates into CASSFLGGSGYTF.

The chain carries TRBV18 and TRBJ2-3; D is unresolved. Germline CDR1 reads KGHSH; CDR2 reads LQKENI. The V end was cut by 3 bases, the J end by 0 bases, with 4 bases between. This CDR3 has 13 residues. In nucleotides, the CDR3 is TGTGCCAGCTCACCCCAGAGCACAGATACGCAGTATTTT. The encoded protein is CASSPQSTDTQYF. The full variable domain, its missing parts supplied by reference TRBV18 and TRBJ2-3, is NAGVMQNPRHLVRRRGQEARLRCSPMKGHSHVYWYRQLPEEGLKFMVYLQKENIIDESGMPKERFSAEFPKEGPSILRIQQVVRGDSAAYFCASSPQSTDTQYFGPGTRLTVL.

This clonotype was counted ten times or more. The chain uses TRBV12-3 or TRBV12-4 and TRBJ1-4, with D perhaps matching TRBD1 (5 bases). The CDR3 contains 13 residues. V gave up 7 bases and J gave up 10 bases, with 16 bases separating them. CDR3 protein: CASTKPDGGKLFF. The CDR3 nucleotides are TGTGCCAGCACGAAACCGGACGGGGGAAAACTGTTTTTT.

The gene calls are TRBV6-5 and TRBJ1-1, with TRBD1 as a possible D gene (6 bases). V lost 2 bases, J lost 5 bases, and 15 bases lay in between. The CDR3 totals 15 residues. CDR1 is MNHEY, CDR2 SVGAGI, per germline. CDR3 protein: CASSYVRGPDTEAFF. The CDR3 bases are TGTGCCAGCAGTTACGTCCGGGGGCCAGATACTGAAGCTTTCTTT.

The chain links TRBV7-2 to TRBJ2-1, with D possibly being TRBD2 (5 bases). The V and J ends lost 0 bases and 6 bases respectively, with 12 bases between them. Germline assignment: CDR1 SGHTA and CDR2 FQGNSA. This CDR3 region has 15 residues. CDR3 region: CASSLAGGKTNEQFF. The CDR3 nucleotides are TGTGCCAGCAGCTTAGCCGGAGGCAAAACCAATGAGCAGTTCTTC.

This clonotype turned up a few times. V gene TRBV20-1 combines with J gene TRBJ1-1; no clear D. The CDR3 totals 12 residues. Germline CDR1 is DFQATT and CDR2 is SNEGSKA (reference sequence). Trimming stripped 3 bases from V and 5 bases from J, with 10 bases between. The CDR3 protein is CSARFQETEAFF. CDR3 nucleotides: TGCAGTGCTAGGTTCCAGGAGACTGAAGCTTTCTTT.

This chain links TRBV18 with TRBJ2-3; weak D call: TRBD2 (6 bases). V dropped 6 bases and J dropped 3 bases, with 16 bases sitting between them. The V gene's germline CDR1 is KGHSH and CDR2 LQKENI. This CDR3 has 15 amino acids. Here the CDR3 DNA reads TGTGCCAGCTCCCCCTCGGTGGCGGGGACAGATACGCAGTATTTT. It encodes CASSPSVAGTDTQYF.

The V and J genes are TRBV12-3 or TRBV12-4 and TRBJ1-1; 8 bases map to TRBD1. With 7 bases clipped from V and 0 bases from J, the junction kept 4 bases outside the gene matches. The CDR3 contains 14 residues. For the CDR3, the DNA is TGTGCCAGCATCGACAGGGGAATGAACACTGAAGCTTTCTTT. It specifies CASIDRGMNTEAFF.

The chain is built from TRBV7-8 and TRBJ2-2, with D maybe TRBD1 (5 bases). Trimming removed 2 bases at V and 0 bases at J, with 7 bases between. The CDR3 sequence is 15 residues long. The germline V gene encodes CDR1 SGHVS and CDR2 FQNEAQ. The CDR3 region has the DNA TGTGCCAGCAGCTTACCCAGGGCGAACACCGGGGAGCTGTTTTTT. Translation gives CASSLPRANTGELFF.

The CDR3 spells CASSAPLLAGGGKTQYF. The CDR3 DNA reads TGTGCCAGCAGTGCCCCCTTACTAGCGGGGGGGGGAAAGACCCAGTACTTC. This chain links TRBV25-1 with TRBJ2-5; TRBD2 matches at 13 bases. Germline lookup yields CDR1 MGHDK and CDR2 SYGVNS. Trimming at V came to 4 bases and at J to 6 bases, leaving 11 bases not matched to a gene. This CDR3 contains 17 residues.

This clonotype was recorded a few times. The chain couples TRBV20-1 to TRBJ2-5; possibly TRBD1 for D (6 bases). Germline-derived CDR1 and CDR2 are DFQATT and SNEGSKA (reference sequence). The CDR3 has 15 amino acids. V gave up 2 bases and J gave up 2 bases, with 15 bases separating them. CDR3 sequence (DNA): TGCAGTGCTAGAAGGGGGAGCGGACCTCAAGAGACCCAGTACTTC. Amino acids: CSARRGSGPQETQYF.

This clonotype was seen a handful of times. The genes are TRBV18 and TRBJ2-7; possibly TRBD2 for D (6 bases). The end of the DNA is better explained by TRBJ2-1, so the J call may be wrong. The CDR3 covers 12 residues. Germline V gene sequence: CDR1 KGHSH, CDR2 LQKENI. CDR3 nucleotide sequence: TGTGCCAGCTCAGCCGAAATCGGGACTCAGTTCTTC. Protein sequence: CASSAEIGTQFF.

The chain links TRBV30 to TRBJ2-1; 7 bases agree with TRBD1. The CDR3 length is 12 residues. Germline V lookup: CDR1 GTSNPN, CDR2 SVGIG (reference sequence). V was clipped by 3 bases and J by 10 bases; unmatched bases: 6. In nucleotides, the CDR3 is TGTGCCTGGAGCAAAACAGGGGTCGAGCAGTTCTTC. As protein: CAWSKTGVEQFF.

This clonotype came up many times. One junction end does not reproduce the germline sequence, and a read error may be involved. CDR3 DNA: TGTGCCAGCAGTTTAGAAGATACGCAGTATTTT. This translates into CASSLEDTQYF. This chain uses TRBV5-1 with TRBJ2-3, with D uncertain. The CDR3 length is 11 residues. Germline-derived CDR1 and CDR2 are SGHRS and YFSETQ.

The chain is built from TRBV10-3 and TRBJ2-5; D call uncertain. This CDR3 has 16 amino acids. The V gene lost 4 bases and the J gene lost 7 bases, with 22 bases spanning the gap. Germline CDR1 and CDR2: ENHRY and SYGVKD. CDR3 in amino acids: CAISGLGPRVLWTQYF. In DNA, the CDR3 is TGTGCCATCAGTGGATTAGGACCCCGGGTGCTCTGGACCCAGTACTTC.

V usage is TRBV5-4 and J usage is TRBJ2-6; TRBD1 aligns across 10 bases. This CDR3 contains 17 residues. CDR1 SGHNT and CDR2 YYREEE come from the germline V gene (reference sequence). Trimming took 3 bases from V and 2 from J; bases not matched to a gene: 5. CDR3 DNA: TGTGCCAGCAGCTCAGGACAGGGGGGGCCTGGGGCCAACGTCCTGACTTTC. Its translation is CASSSGQGGPGANVLTF.

The table lists this clonotype with a few counts. This chain links TRBV20-1 with TRBJ2-1; 7 bases fit TRBD2. Germline CDR1 DFQATT, CDR2 SNEGSKA (reference sequence). V shed 6 bases, J shed 7 bases, and the junction held 15 bases outside the gene matches. The CDR3 is made up of 15 amino acids. CDR3 nucleotides: TGCAGTGCATCACCTTTAACGGGGGGAAGTAATGAGCAGTTCTTC. Its translation: CSASPLTGGSNEQFF.